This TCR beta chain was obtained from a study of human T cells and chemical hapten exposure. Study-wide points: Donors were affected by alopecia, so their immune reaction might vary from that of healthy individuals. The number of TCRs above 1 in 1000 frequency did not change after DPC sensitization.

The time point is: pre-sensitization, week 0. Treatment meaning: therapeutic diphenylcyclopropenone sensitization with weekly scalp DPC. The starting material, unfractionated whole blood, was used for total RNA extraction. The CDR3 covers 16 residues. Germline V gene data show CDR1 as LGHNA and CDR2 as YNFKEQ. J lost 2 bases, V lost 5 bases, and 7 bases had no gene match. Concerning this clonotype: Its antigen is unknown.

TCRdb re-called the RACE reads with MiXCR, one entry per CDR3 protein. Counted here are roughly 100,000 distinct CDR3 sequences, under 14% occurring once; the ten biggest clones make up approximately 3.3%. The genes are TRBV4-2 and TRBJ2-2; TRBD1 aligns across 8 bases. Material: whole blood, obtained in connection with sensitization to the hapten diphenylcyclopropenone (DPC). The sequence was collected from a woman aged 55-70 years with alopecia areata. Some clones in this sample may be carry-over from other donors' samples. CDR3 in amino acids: CASSGTGTGNTGELFF. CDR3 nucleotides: TGTGCCAGCAGCGGAACCGGGACAGGAAACACCGGGGAGCTGTTTTTT.